The rows below give T cell receptor beta chains drawn from one sample of a study of radiotherapy plus CTLA-4 blockade in lung cancer. Clones were read by immunoSEQ multiplex PCR, and TCRdb kept only the in-frame ones, dropping some. The profile shows 52,000 or so clones, about 80% of them singletons. The source material was peripheral blood, sampled from a patient treated with radiotherapy plus ipilimumab. These receptors were taken from a human donor with non-small cell lung cancer whose response to radiotherapy plus ipilimumab could not be evaluated. The CDR3 runs from the conserved cysteine through the conserved F or W. Each record gives: D gene, J gene, V gene, clone size, CDR3 protein, CDR3 DNA. The D gene is left open where the match is weak. The size of a clone is reported for some rows only, either as once, few or many, or as a class for expanded clones.

>TRBD2|TRBJ2-3|TRBV4-3|NA
CASSQDGPWGAGVDTQYF
TGCGCCAGCAGCCAAGATGGGCCCTGGGGAGCGGGAGTAGATACGCAGTATTTT
>TRBD1|TRBJ2-4|TRBV5-4|NA
CASSDNRQGDIQYF
TGTGCCAGCAGCGACAACAGACAGGGCGACATTCAGTACTTC
>TRBD1|TRBJ1-5|TRBV19|NA
CASSKEGQAVRVNQPQHF
TGTGCCAGTAGTAAAGAGGGACAGGCTGTGCGGGTCAATCAGCCCCAGCATTTT
>TRBD1|TRBJ2-1|TRBV4-3|NA
CASSQGPGQGYNEQFF
TGCGCCAGCAGCCAAGGTCCGGGACAGGGCTACAATGAGCAGTTCTTC
>NA|TRBJ2-1|TRBV6-4|NA
CASGSGARNEQFF
TGTGCCAGCGGGTCGGGAGCAAGGAATGAGCAGTTCTTC
>NA|TRBJ2-3|TRBV11-2|NA
CASSLLAPSTDTQYF
TGTGCCAGCAGCTTACTAGCGCCTAGCACAGATACGCAGTATTTT
>NA|TRBJ2-1|TRBV18|NA
CASSPPGWAYNEQFF
TGTGCCAGCTCACCACCAGGTTGGGCTTACAATGAGCAGTTCTTC
>NA|TRBJ1-4|TRBV7-2|NA
CASTREGKEKLFF
TGTGCCAGCACCCGGGAGGGGAAAGAAAAACTGTTTTTT
>TRBD1|TRBJ2-7|TRBV7-2|NA
CASSADRGGLEQYF
TGTGCCAGCAGCGCAGACAGGGGCGGTCTCGAGCAGTACTTC
>TRBD1|TRBJ2-7|TRBV28|NA
CASRADRGDYEQYF
TGTGCCAGCAGAGCGGACAGGGGCGACTACGAGCAGTACTTC
>TRBD1|TRBJ1-2|TRBV5-4|once
CASSFGGQPYGYTF
TGTGCCAGCAGCTTCGGGGGACAGCCGTATGGCTACACCTTC
>TRBD1|TRBJ1-2|TRBV6-6|NA
CASSYSSRQGGYTF
TGTGCCAGCAGTTACTCGAGTCGACAGGGCGGCTACACCTTC
>TRBD2|TRBJ2-3|TRBV2|NA
CASSEFLGGVGSTDTQYF
TGTGCCAGCAGTGAATTTCTGGGGGGGGTTGGAAGCACAGATACGCAGTATTTT
>NA|TRBJ1-1|TRBV5-4|NA
CASSLGTRGDTEAFF
TGTGCCAGCAGCTTAGGGACTCGCGGGGACACTGAAGCTTTCTTT
>TRBD2|TRBJ2-3|TRBV9|NA
CASSVMSSGGTSTDTQYF
TGTGCCAGCAGCGTAATGTCTAGCGGGGGAACTAGCACAGATACGCAGTATTTT
>TRBD1|TRBJ2-5|TRBV2|few
CASSRDREETQYF
TGTGCCAGCAGTCGGGACAGGGAAGAGACCCAGTACTTC
>NA|TRBJ2-1|TRBV18|NA
CASSPPARAPQGEQFF
TGTGCCAGCTCACCACCTGCCAGGGCCCCGCAGGGTGAGCAGTTCTTC
>NA|TRBJ1-3|TRBV11-2|NA
CASSSGRTDSGNTIYF
TGTGCCAGCAGTTCGGGCAGGACTGACTCTGGAAACACCATATATTTT
>NA|TRBJ2-3|TRBV4-3|medium-sized
CASSQDGTSTDTQYF
TGCGCCAGCAGCCAAGATGGTACTAGCACAGATACGCAGTATTTT
>TRBD1|TRBJ1-2|TRBV6-4|NA
CASSPGGTGDGYTF
TGTGCCAGCAGTCCCGGGGGGACAGGGGACGGCTACACCTTC
>TRBD1|TRBJ1-1|TRBV7-2|NA
CASSVQGAEAFF
TGTGCCAGCAGCGTACAGGGGGCCGAAGCTTTCTTT
>TRBD2|TRBJ2-5|TRBV18|NA
CASSPAAGGHQGTQYF
TGTGCCAGCTCACCAGCGGCGGGAGGACACCAAGGCACCCAGTACTTC
>TRBD2|TRBJ2-1|TRBV6-5|NA
CASVGLAGYNEQFF
TGTGCCAGCGTGGGACTAGCGGGCTACAATGAGCAGTTCTTC
>TRBD2|TRBJ2-1|TRBV19|few
CASGTSGTNEQFF
TGTGCCAGCGGGACTAGCGGAACCAATGAGCAGTTCTTC
>NA|TRBJ2-3|TRBV7-9|NA
CASSLGAATDTQYF
TGTGCCAGCAGCTTAGGGGCAGCCACAGATACGCAGTATTTT
>NA|TRBJ2-7|TRBV18|NA
CASSGGSGPYEQYF
TGTGCCAGCTCTGGTGGCAGCGGCCCCTACGAGCAGTACTTC
>TRBD1|TRBJ2-3|TRBV5-4|once
CASSLWTGADTQYF
TGTGCCAGCAGCCTCTGGACAGGGGCAGATACGCAGTATTTT
>TRBD1|TRBJ1-2|TRBV7-2|few
CASSPRTGGNYGYTF
TGTGCCAGCAGCCCGCGAACAGGGGGGAACTATGGCTACACCTTC
>NA|TRBJ1-2|TRBV7-9|NA
CASSLNTNYGYTF
TGTGCCAGCAGCTTAAACACTAACTATGGCTACACCTTC
>NA|TRBJ2-7|TRBV5-5|once
CASSLAGISYEQYF
TGTGCCAGCAGCTTGGCGGGGATTTCCTACGAGCAGTACTTC
>NA|TRBJ2-3|TRBV5-1|once
CASSFKGSSTDTQYF
TGCGCCAGCAGCTTTAAGGGGTCTAGCACAGATACGCAGTATTTT
>TRBD1|TRBJ2-5|TRBV7-6|NA
CASSPDRVQETQYF
TGTGCCAGCAGCCCCGACAGGGTCCAAGAGACCCAGTACTTC
>NA|TRBJ1-2|TRBV27|NA
CASSSTGNGYTF
TGTGCCAGCAGTTCTACAGGGAATGGCTACACCTTC
>TRBD2|TRBJ2-3|TRBV5-6|few
CASSLVAGTSTDTQYF
TGTGCCAGCAGCTTGGTAGCGGGAACTAGCACAGATACGCAGTATTTT
>NA|TRBJ2-7|TRBV4-3|few
CASSPARGGEQYF
TGCGCCAGCAGCCCAGCCAGGGGCGGCGAGCAGTACTTC
>TRBD2|TRBJ2-1|TRBV5-1|NA
CASKREGISSYNEQFF
TGCGCCAGCAAGCGGGAGGGAATTTCCTCCTACAATGAGCAGTTCTTC
>NA|TRBJ1-2|TRBV28|NA
CASTAPAGGSSFYGYTF
TGTGCCAGCACCGCACCCGCGGGAGGGTCTTCTTTTTATGGCTACACCTTC
>NA|TRBJ2-3|TRBV6-5|once
CASSPPGTDTQYF
TGTGCCAGCAGTCCCCCGGGCACAGATACGCAGTATTTT
>NA|TRBJ1-2|TRBV28|NA
CASRRGQFFYGYTF
TGTGCCAGCAGGAGAGGACAGTTTTTCTATGGCTACACCTTC
>NA|TRBJ1-5|TRBV6-5|NA
CASSYRGGDQPQHF
TGTGCCAGCAGTTACAGAGGTGGAGATCAGCCCCAGCATTTT
>NA|TRBJ2-5|TRBV25-1|NA
CASSVGRNQETQYF
TGTGCCAGCAGTGTCGGGAGAAACCAAGAGACCCAGTACTTC
>NA|TRBJ2-5|TRBV5-1|NA
CASSFNFGGQETQYF
TGCGCCAGCAGCTTTAATTTCGGCGGCCAAGAGACCCAGTACTTC
>NA|TRBJ2-3|TRBV7-2|NA
CASSSLSSTDTQYF
TGTGCCAGCAGCTCCCTTTCTAGCACAGATACGCAGTATTTT
>NA|TRBJ1-2|TRBV10-3|NA
CAIKVGQGPLYGYTF
TGTGCCATCAAGGTTGGGCAGGGCCCCCTTTATGGCTACACCTTC
>NA|TRBJ2-6|TRBV6-1|NA
CASSESHSGANVLTF
TGTGCCAGCAGTGAATCCCACTCTGGGGCCAACGTCCTGACTTTC
>TRBD1|TRBJ1-5|TRBV6-6|NA
CASSYSSPRTGQPQHF
TGTGCCAGCAGTTACTCATCCCCCCGGACAGGACAGCCCCAGCATTTT
>TRBD1|TRBJ1-1|TRBV4-2|NA
CASSQARQGGNTEAFF
TGTGCCAGCAGCCAAGCCCGCCAGGGGGGAAACACTGAAGCTTTCTTT